The subject of this entry is one T cell receptor beta chain. The target of this receptor is not known. No much larger clone is present one base from it, and per-base qualities are unavailable. Library method: the immunoSEQ multiplex PCR assay. A mixture of 60 forward primers for TCR Vbeta segments and 13 reverse primers for TCR Jbeta segments was used in the multiplex PCR. The CDR3 region of rearranged TCR beta genes was amplified from genomic DNA with a multiplex PCR assay. On the Illumina HiSeq System, the amplified TCR beta libraries were sequenced as 87-base-pair reads. Turning to the authors' computational methods: A later analysis counted about 80 million unique TCR beta chains across the 690 or so repertoires, and some 11 million of these chains were shared by at least two donors. A nearest-neighbor algorithm error-corrected the raw reads and collapsed the reads into unique sequences, merging closely related sequences to remove PCR and sequencing errors. V, D and J gene segments were assigned by aligning CDR3 sequences to IMGT reference sequences. Each retained sequence needed at least a six-nucleotide match to both a V gene segment and a J gene segment. Rearrangements were called productive when the CDR3 lacked stop codons and stayed in frame with V and J; all others were non-productive. Following IMGT convention, CDR3 was defined as the stretch from the second conserved V-encoded cysteine up to the conserved J-encoded phenylalanine. Sequences without an unambiguous match to a single V gene segment were excluded from the earlier analysis of 587 of the donors. An earlier analysis of several hundred of the donors classified V segments as functional when productive rearrangements were above 56.7% and as segregating when the standard deviation between donors was above 5%. A statistical classification framework was developed to diagnose cytomegalovirus status using the catalog of TCR beta chain sequences. In a later analysis, TCR nucleotide sequences were compared against IMGT/GENE-DB human TR gene sequences so that V and J genes could be assigned. The TCRdist pipeline was used in a later analysis to assign CDR3 sequences and most-parsimonious VDJ recombination scenarios. A later analysis defined each TCR beta chain by its CDR3 amino acid sequence plus V-gene family, and excluded reads lacking a unique V-gene family. In a later analysis, 450 to 600 highly shared, low-generation-probability nucleotide sequences were removed to address suspected cross-contamination and a sequencing artifact. In a later analysis, a clonal expansion index was calculated for each public chain from normalized within-repertoire ranks of inferred template counts. In a later analysis, generation probabilities were computed using a VDJ recombination model fitted to out-of-frame rearrangements, and the results were checked against IGoR. Hypergeometric tests were used in a later analysis to score TCR-TCR, TCR-HLA and TCR-CMV co-occurrence, with a repertoire-size bias correction applied to the TCR pairs. To estimate false discovery rates, a later analysis permuted the HLA or CMV assignments 20 times. In a later analysis, co-occurring TCRs were grouped with DBSCAN, and TCRdist sequence similarity was added when clustering was performed within HLA-allele-positive subsets. Co-occurrence clustering excluded repertoires with fewer than 30,000 or more than 120,000 public chains, plus five with anomalous nucleotide sharing. TCRdb holds this immuneACCESS table with in-frame rearrangements only. Some clones are missing; in checked studies, unresolved V genes explain under half, and the rest has no known cause. That table is the source of V, J and clone size, and D and trimming were worked out from the DNA. Recorded for this sample are approximately 200,000 clones; roughly four fifths of them occurred a single time. In total, the top ten clones hold under 2% of the sample.

Its CDR3 holds 16 amino acids, cysteine through phenylalanine. The sequence is cut down to CDR3 DNA, 48 bases in frame from base 1. Ends trimmed: V by 1 base, J by 3 bases; bases unmatched to a gene: 6. CDR1 and CDR2 are drawn from the germline V gene: SGHNT, YENEEA. This record comes from a study of cytomegalovirus exposure and HLA in healthy donors (dated by TCRdb to the late 2010s). Concerning the study at large: An earlier analysis of under 600 of the donors reported about 250 Gb of sequence data and some 100 million unique TCR beta sequences from 150 million to 200 million T cells. Typing coverage differed by locus: A, B, C, DRB1 and DQB1 were typed in about 620-630 donors, DQA1 in roughly 500, DPA1 in over 600, and DPB1 in 400 to 490. To predict cytomegalovirus infection status, the study brought together high-throughput TCR immunosequencing, statistical association of individual TCRs with disease status, and machine learning. Donor age, sex, ethnicity and CMV serostatus were compiled together with the repertoire data. HLA typing included class I and class II loci at four-digit resolution. Among the roughly 400 genotyped donors, approximately 81% belonged to the genetic ancestry cluster associated with self-reported Caucasian donors. Every discovery cohort repertoire had been produced on one sequencing platform. The study used immunosequencing to profile the T cell repertoires of about 670 subjects and linked those repertoires to cytomegalovirus serostatus. In an earlier analysis of roughly 600 of the donors, high-throughput TCR beta sequencing was used to judge whether each TCR beta V gene segment behaved as functional or pseudogenic. Rather than drawing on any new phenotypic data, the later analysis identified candidate immune exposures from TCR beta sequences and the way those sequences occurred across donors. Across some 400 genotyped donors of the cohort, an average of roughly 250,000 unique TCR beta nucleotide sequences per donor were sequenced, and about a sixth of those sequences were non-productive. A later genetic analysis used genome-wide SNP genotypes for about 60% of the roughly 670 donors, treating that subset as a discovery cohort. About 330 gigabases of sequencing data and around 88 million unique TCR sequences made up an early release that covered approximately 620 HLA-typed donors. The study was designed to test whether signatures of past pathogen exposure could be identified by cataloging public T cell receptors. In a later analysis, previously published TCR beta repertoires from roughly 710 donors were re-analyzed and high-resolution HLA genotyping was added so that TCR occurrence patterns could be studied. Besides the first cohort of roughly 640 subjects, a separate validation cohort made up of 90 to 150 different subjects was used. Because of strong linkage in the cohort, roughly five DR-DQ haplotypes were treated as single units for association and clustering.

The full study reports these points: Most TCR sequences were observed very rarely across donors, whereas some public TCRs were present in many individuals. A later genetic analysis associated a missense DCLRE1C variant with V-gene and J-gene trimming of TCR beta chains, and an independent cohort replicated the association. In the study, approximately 150 TCR beta chains were listed as associated with cytomegalovirus. Compared with the roughly 600-donor mean, donors in an Asian-associated ancestry cluster had fewer N-insertions in productive TCRs, according to a later genetic analysis. Roughly uniform sequencing depth across donors was assumed in presence/absence analyses, although this assumption may not hold. Immune exposure information for the cohort was limited to CMV serostatus. Because HLA typing was missing for some donors at each locus, association tests included only the typed subset. The classifier was reported to diagnose cytomegalovirus status with high specificity and sensitivity in both the original cohort and the validation cohort. The earlier analysis of almost 600 of the donors excluded some 15 rarely observed V segments, including chromosome 9 orphons, because counts were too low. A later analysis found that most CMV-associated TCR beta chains appeared HLA-restricted, with HLA associations seemingly driven largely by CMV exposure. Some IMGT-functional V segments, including TRBV6-2 and TRBV6-3, could not be distinguished by the 87-base-pair reads and were therefore excluded. A cluster of highly shared sequence variants was judged likely to represent a technical artifact of the sequencing pipeline. A few of the identified cytomegalovirus-associated TCR beta chains were confirmed in vitro to be specific for cytomegalovirus antigens. Several of the top co-occurrence clusters appeared to be linked to parvovirus B19, influenza, CMV and Epstein-Barr virus, according to a later analysis. According to the authors, the approach could potentially be generalized to other disease states and immunological phenotypes. In an earlier analysis of around 600 of the donors, most TCR beta V segments appeared in productive rearrangements about 87% or about 30% of the time, broadly matching IMGT annotations. Compared with equally common non-associated chains, HLA-associated TCR beta chains in a later analysis were more clonally expanded and had lower generation probabilities. When HLA alleles, especially DR and DQ, strongly co-occurred, attributing TCR associations to individual alleles was difficult. Only TCR beta chains were sequenced in this cohort, and the absence of alpha or paired-chain data limited detectable features. Specific HLA alleles were associated with some 15,000 TCR beta sequences at a false discovery rate of 0.05 in a later analysis. Correlated functional status among segregating V segments might be attributable to linkage disequilibrium, but an unknown experimental factor could not be ruled out. A further reported finding was that TCR beta sequences accurately predicted the HLA-A and HLA-B alleles for most subjects in the first cohort. In a later analysis, the rate of TCR association differed among HLA loci, with DRB1 alleles having the most associated TCRs and HLA-C alleles having the fewest.

The cohort consisted of approximately 670 healthy bone marrow donors. At the time of sampling, all cohort members were nominally healthy, though unrecorded immune exposures were likely present. The donor was CMV seronegative and belonged to the group of around 350 seronegative cohort members. A peripheral blood sample was collected from each donor, and TCR beta sequencing was performed on peripheral blood mononuclear cells. The Qiagen DNeasy Blood Extraction Kit was used to extract genomic DNA from the blood cell samples. Input material: PBMCs. The V and J genes are TRBV11-3 and TRBJ2-5; 9 bases in the junction line up with TRBD2. The TCR sequence derives from a man younger than 40 in good health and CMV-seronegative. This receptor has the CDR3 CASSLGSGSPKETQYF. In nucleotide form, the sequence is TGTGCCAGCAGCTTAGGTAGCGGGAGCCCTAAAGAGACCCAGTACTTC.